The 20 T cell receptor beta chains given below trace back to one sample, sequenced in a study of breast tumors, draining lymph nodes, adjacent tissues. The lymph nodes were axillary draining lymph nodes from breast cancer patients. One entry per CDR3 protein, called by TCRdb with MiXCR from the multiplex PCR reads. Found here are around 300,000 distinct CDR3 sequences, more than 30% of them singletons; the top ten hold roughly 1.2%. Sequenced input: axillary lymph node tissue. All receptors derive from a female donor with breast cancer. Some clones in this sample may be carry-over from other donors' samples.

Ten or more counts support this clonotype. The V call is TRBV6-5, the J call TRBJ2-1; 8 bases are shared with TRBD1. Looked up from germline, CDR1 is MNHEY and CDR2 is SVGAGI. This CDR3 is built from 15 residues. V was clipped by 7 bases and J by 5 bases; unmatched bases: 10. The CDR3 region is CASTGIGTGHNEQFF. CDR3 DNA: TGTGCCAGCACCGGAATAGGGACAGGTCACAATGAGCAGTTCTTC.

This clonotype was seen a few times. In DNA, the CDR3 is TGTGCCACCCAACAGGTAATGGCTAGCGGGCACAATGAGCAGTTCTTC. Translating it yields CATQQVMASGHNEQFF. The rearrangement joins TRBV6-5 to TRBJ2-1; 8 nucleotides line up with TRBD2. CDR1 is MNHEY, CDR2 SVGAGI, per germline. The J segment lost 5 bases and the V segment lost 10 bases, leaving 16 bases of the junction unmatched. This CDR3 spans 16 amino acids.

As for this clonotype: A much larger clone is a single base away; this may be a read error. This chain joins TRBV11-3 and TRBJ2-1; D not resolved. CDR3 size: 13 residues. Per the germline V gene, CDR1 is SGHNT and CDR2 is YENEEA. Written as DNA, the CDR3 is TGTGCCAACAGCCCAATCTCGTACAATGAGCAGTTCTTC. Its protein is CANSPISYNEQFF.

This clonotype has only a few counts. The genes are TRBV18 and TRBJ2-3, with TRBD2 matching over 8 bases. V lost 9 bases, J lost 1 base, and 6 bases stayed unmatched. Germline V CDR1 and CDR2: KGHSH, LQKENI. The CDR3 extends over 14 amino acids. The CDR3 DNA reads TGTGCCAGTTCCCGCGGGGGGCGCACAGATACGCAGTATTTT. This codes for CASSRGGRTDTQYF.

Turning to this clonotype: It may be a read error: a sequence one base away is much more abundant. This chain connects TRBV12-3 or TRBV12-4 to TRBJ2-6, with a tentative D call TRBD1 (5 bases). The CDR3 is 18 residues long. In DNA, the CDR3 is TGTGCCAGCAGTCCCACATTTGGCCGGCGGTCTGGGGCCAACGCCCTGACTTTC. It yields the protein CASSPTFGRRSGANALTF.

This clonotype appeared many times. CDR3 loop: CASSISGANVLTF. For the CDR3, the DNA is TGTGCCAGTAGTATATCTGGGGCCAACGTCCTGACTTTC. The gene calls are TRBV19 and TRBJ2-6; D not resolved. V lost 2 bases and J lost 1, with 0 bases in between. This CDR3 spans 13 amino acids. CDR1 LNHDA and CDR2 SQIVND come from the germline V gene (reference sequence).

This clonotype was counted at least ten times. V usage is TRBV19 and J usage is TRBJ2-6; 8 positions agree with TRBD2. The CDR3 runs 15 residues. V trimming: 11 bases; J trimming: 4 bases; junction bases outside the gene matches: 10. Per germline, CDR1 LNHDA and CDR2 SQIVND (reference sequence). DNA for the CDR3: TGTGCCTCCCGGCGGGGGGCTTCAGGGGCCAACGTCCTGACTTTC. Protein sequence: CASRRGASGANVLTF.

This clonotype was counted many times. DNA for the CDR3: TGTGCCAGCAGCGGGGCTGGCAATCAGCCCCAGCATTTT. Its protein is CASSGAGNQPQHF. The chain employs TRBV25-1 and TRBJ1-5; D perhaps matches TRBD1 (5 bases). The CDR3 covers 13 residues. The germline V and J ends were trimmed by 6 bases and 2 bases, with 8 bases remaining between them. Germline V gives CDR1 MGHDK, CDR2 SYGVNS.

This clonotype has ten or more counts. The gene calls are TRBV20-1 and TRBJ1-6; TRBD1 is a possible D gene (5 bases). Germline assignment: CDR1 DFQATT and CDR2 SNEGSKA (reference sequence). This CDR3 contains 16 residues. V lost 0 bases and J lost 0, with 9 bases in between. The CDR3 reads CSARDSGSSYNSPLHF. CDR3 in DNA: TGCAGTGCTAGAGATTCAGGGAGCTCCTATAATTCACCCCTCCACTTT.

The chain has TRBV2 and TRBJ1-5; TRBD1 agrees at 12 bases. Germline CDR1 reads SNHLY; CDR2 reads FYNNEI. J lost 2 bases, V lost 6 bases, and 11 bases had no gene match. This CDR3 is built from 18 residues. CDR3 loop: CASRPGTGGRGGNQPQHF. The CDR3, as DNA: TGTGCCAGCAGGCCCGGGACAGGGGGCCGGGGCGGCAATCAGCCCCAGCATTTT.

A remark on this clonotype: A much larger clone sits a single nucleotide away, making a read error possible. The rearrangement links TRBV9 to TRBJ2-1, with D maybe TRBD2 (6 bases). CDR1 and CDR2 (germline): SGDLS, YYNGEE. This CDR3 region has 14 residues. CDR3 in amino acids: CASSVAAAGMEQSF. The DNA of the CDR3 is TGTGCCAGCAGCGTAGCGGCTGCGGGAATGGAGCAGTCCTTC.

The sample holds many counts of this clonotype. This rearrangement joins TRBV7-2 to TRBJ2-5, with 7 bases fitting TRBD1. J gave up 2 bases and V 5 bases, and 5 bases lay outside the gene matches. Germline V lookup: CDR1 SGHTA, CDR2 FQGNSA. The CDR3 sequence is 14 residues long. This CDR3 is CASSLPGQQETQYF. Here the CDR3 DNA reads TGTGCCAGCAGCCTCCCGGGACAGCAAGAGACCCAGTACTTC.

This clonotype came up a few times. V gene TRBV18 combines with J gene TRBJ2-5, with D perhaps matching TRBD2 (6 bases). The germline V and J ends were trimmed by 4 bases and 5 bases, with 23 bases remaining between them. The CDR3 has 17 amino acids. CDR1 and CDR2 from the germline V gene are KGHSH and LQKENI. CDR3 coding DNA: TGTGCCAGCTCACTGTCACCGGGACCTAGGGGAGGTGAGACCCAGTACTTC. This encodes CASSLSPGPRGGETQYF.

This clonotype was seen many times. The chain recombines TRBV13 with TRBJ2-5; the D is unclear. V dropped 4 bases and J dropped 4 bases, with 13 bases sitting between them. The CDR3 contains 14 residues. Germline V CDR1 and CDR2: PRHDT, FYEKMQ (reference sequence). CDR3 residues: CASSSRTGRETQYF. The CDR3, as DNA: TGTGCCAGCAGCTCGCGGACGGGCCGAGAGACCCAGTACTTC.

This clonotype came up many times. The chain combines TRBV6-1 with TRBJ1-5; no reliable D call. Per the germline V gene, CDR1 is MNHNS and CDR2 is SASEGT. The CDR3 extends over 15 amino acids. The germline V and J ends were trimmed by 8 bases and 0 bases, with 14 bases remaining between them. CDR3 DNA sequence: TGTGCCAGCCCAGATCGCAGACCTAGCAATCAGCCCCAGCATTTT. It translates to CASPDRRPSNQPQHF.

This clonotype was detected a few times. The chain is built from TRBV29-1 and TRBJ1-1; D might be TRBD1 (5 bases). V dropped 4 bases and J dropped 7 bases, with 13 bases sitting between them. The CDR3 runs to 12 residues. Germline loops: CDR1 SQVTM, CDR2 ANQGSEA. CDR3 sequence: CSVASTELEAFF. The CDR3, as DNA: TGCAGCGTTGCTTCGACAGAACTTGAAGCTTTCTTT. Based on the CDR3 plus reference TRBV29-1 and TRBJ1-1, the full variable domain is SAVISQKPSRDICQRGTSLTIQCQVDSQVTMMFWYRQQPGQSLTLIATANQGSEATYESGFVIDKFPISRPNLTFSTLTVSNMSPEDSSIYLCSVASTELEAFFGQGTRLTVV.

The sample holds many counts of this clonotype. This chain connects TRBV10-1 to TRBJ2-3; D remains ambiguous. This CDR3 is 13 amino acids long. V shed 0 bases and J shed 8 bases, with 9 bases lying between them. CDR1 is WNHNN, CDR2 SYGVQD, per germline (reference sequence). The CDR3 here is CASSESGDRTQYF. CDR3 sequence (DNA): TGCGCCAGCAGTGAGTCGGGTGACCGTACGCAGTATTTT.

To note about this clonotype: This may be a read error, as it is one base from a much larger clone. This chain connects TRBV12-3 or TRBV12-4 to TRBJ2-3; 9 bases align to TRBD2. The CDR3 sequence is 16 residues long. CDR3 bases: TGTACCAGCAGTTTTGGGCGGGAGGGGGCCAAAGATACGCAGTATTTT. Translating gives CTSSFGREGAKDTQYF.

With regard to this clonotype: An end of the junction differs from the germline gene, which may be a read error. The chain has TRBV9 and TRBJ1-1, with TRBD1 identical over 8 bases. There are 16 residues in the CDR3. CDR1 is SGDLS and CDR2 is YYNGEE in the germline V gene. Here the CDR3 reads CASSVGRRDRNTGAFF. The CDR3 DNA sequence: TGTGCCAGCAGCGTAGGACGCCGGGACAGGAACACTGGAGCTTTCTTT.

J is TRBJ2-3 and V is TRBV7-9, with 15 bases that match TRBD2. Germline V gene lookup returns CDR1 SEHNR and CDR2 FQNEAQ (reference sequence). V dropped 5 bases and J dropped 2; count of bases not matched to a gene: 8. This CDR3 is built from 18 residues. CDR3: CASSPSGTSGRLTDTQYF. The CDR3 DNA reads TGTGCCAGCAGCCCCTCCGGGACTAGCGGGAGGCTCACAGATACGCAGTATTTT. Based on the CDR3 plus reference TRBV7-9 and TRBJ2-3, the full variable domain is DTGVSQNPRHKITKRGQNVTFRCDPISEHNRLYWYRQTLGQGPEFLTYFQNEAQLEKSRLLSDRFSAERPKGSFSTLEIQRTEQGDSAMYLCASSPSGTSGRLTDTQYFGPGTRLTVL.